The 25 T cell receptor beta chains below were found in one sample sequenced in a study of chronic HIV infection and antiretroviral therapy. TCRdb re-called the 5' RACE reads through MiXCR, storing one row per CDR3 protein. The sample comprises roughly 50,000 distinct CDR3 sequences, about a fifth of which are singletons, and approximately 2.5% rests with the top ten. The sequenced sample was peripheral blood. The source is an adult who had HIV and had not received antiretroviral therapy, or was an uninfected healthy control (not recorded which).

The chain couples TRBV19 to TRBJ1-2; no clear D gene. V was pared by 7 bases and J by 8 bases, with 17 bases between. This CDR3 is built from 13 residues. Germline CDR1 and CDR2: LNHDA and SQIVND (reference sequence). The CDR3 region is CASTPRRDLGYTF. The CDR3 coding sequence is TGTGCCAGTACTCCCCGGAGGGATTTGGGCTACACCTTC.

The CDR3 nucleotides are TGTGCCAGCAGTCTAATCTCGACAGGGGCGAACACTGAAGCTTTCTTT. This encodes CASSLISTGANTEAFF. The V and J genes are TRBV28 and TRBJ1-1; 8 bases match TRBD1. Trimming removed 5 bases from V and 1 base from J; junction bases left unmatched: 9. The CDR3 is 16 residues long. CDR1 and CDR2 (germline): MDHEN, SYDVKM.

This chain links TRBV28 with TRBJ1-5, with a weak D call TRBD1 (5 bases). Per the germline V gene, CDR1 is MDHEN and CDR2 is SYDVKM. This CDR3 region has 14 residues. V dropped 5 bases and J dropped 6 bases, with 14 bases sitting between them. In nucleotides, the CDR3 is TGTGCCAGCAGTCCCTTGGGGGTAGGTCAGCCCCAGCATTTT. Translating gives CASSPLGVGQPQHF.

This clonotype was counted only a few times. The V call is TRBV5-1, the J call TRBJ2-7; 9 positions agree with TRBD1. The CDR3 spans 16 residues. The V gene end was trimmed by 3 bases and the J gene end by 1 base; junction bases not matched to a gene: 8. Germline values: CDR1 SGHRS, CDR2 YFSETQ. The CDR3 coding sequence is TGCGCCAGCAGCTCCCTATGGGACAGGGCGTCCTACGAGCAGTACTTC. Protein: CASSSLWDRASYEQYF. Full variable domain (remainder filled in from reference TRBV5-1 and TRBJ2-7): KAGVTQTPRYLIKTRGQQVTLSCSPISGHRSVSWYQQTPGQGLQFLFEYFSETQRNKGNFPGRFSGRQFSNSRSEMNVSTLELGDSALYLCASSSLWDRASYEQYFGPGTRLTVT.

The chain has TRBV28 and TRBJ2-7; the match to TRBD2 covers 8 bases. V lost 8 bases to trimming and J lost 1 base; unmatched junction nucleotides: 10. Germline V gives CDR1 MDHEN, CDR2 SYDVKM. This CDR3 region has 15 residues. CDR3 region: CASLHGGGRSYEQYF. CDR3 DNA sequence: TGTGCCAGCCTCCACGGAGGCGGGAGGTCCTACGAGCAGTACTTC.

This clonotype turned up a few times. This rearrangement joins TRBV13 to TRBJ2-2; TRBD2 agrees at 9 bases. V trimming: 4 bases; J trimming: 5 bases; junction bases outside the gene matches: 5. Per germline, CDR1 PRHDT and CDR2 FYEKMQ (reference sequence). CDR3 length equals 15 residues. DNA of the CDR3: TGTGCCAGCAGCTATAGCGGGAGAGGGACCGGGGAGCTGTTTTTT. As protein: CASSYSGRGTGELFF.

The chain joins TRBV28 to TRBJ1-5; D uncertain. The CDR3 extends over 14 amino acids. V lost 3 bases to trimming and J lost 8 bases, with 14 bases between them. Germline CDR1 MDHEN, CDR2 SYDVKM. CDR3 coding DNA: TGTGCCAGCAGTTTGGTCGGGGTTGGGGAGCCCCAGCATTTT. Translation gives CASSLVGVGEPQHF.

In this sample, this clonotype turned up a few times. The genes are TRBV9 and TRBJ1-6, with 10 bases matching TRBD1. Germline V gene data show CDR1 as SGDLS and CDR2 as YYNGEE. The CDR3 length is 16 residues. V shed 4 bases and J 8 bases; nucleotides not matched to a gene: 9. The CDR3 coding sequence is TGTGCCAGCAGCCACCCAGCGGGGACAGGGGATTCACCCCTCCACTTT. It translates to CASSHPAGTGDSPLHF.

The CDR3 sequence is CASSLVVAGADPSSYNEQFF. The CDR3 coding sequence is TGTGCCAGCAGCTTAGTCGTTGCGGGAGCTGATCCGAGCTCCTACAATGAGCAGTTCTTC. The rearrangement links TRBV7-9 to TRBJ2-1; 7 bases fit TRBD2. The CDR3 runs to 20 residues. Trimming cost V 1 base and J 0 bases; bases outside gene matches: 15. Germline CDR1 is SEHNR and CDR2 is FQNEAQ (reference sequence). The full variable domain, in which reference TRBV7-9 and TRBJ2-1 provide the parts outside the CDR3, is DTGVSQNPRHKITKRGQNVTFRCDPISEHNRLYWYRQTLGQGPEFLTYFQNEAQLEKSRLLSDRFSAERPKGSFSTLEIQRTEQGDSAMYLCASSLVVAGADPSSYNEQFFGPGTRLTVL.

This clonotype was observed a few times. The V gene is TRBV9, the J gene TRBJ1-5; D not certain. The CDR3 consists of 13 residues. Germline loops: CDR1 SGDLS, CDR2 YYNGEE. Trimming removed 0 bases at V and 3 bases at J, with 4 bases between. In DNA form, the CDR3 reads TGTGCCAGCAGCGTAGATTACAATCAGCCCCAGCATTTT. Its translation is CASSVDYNQPQHF.

This clonotype was detected only a few times. This sequence joins TRBV27 and TRBJ2-7, with D possibly matching TRBD1 (6 bases). The CDR3 contains 14 residues. The V gene lost 3 bases and the J gene lost 6 bases, with 15 bases spanning the gap. Germline CDR1 is MNHEY and CDR2 is SMNVEV (reference sequence). Here the CDR3 reads CASSLDGRGGEQYF. In nucleotides, the CDR3 is TGTGCCAGCAGTTTGGACGGCAGGGGTGGCGAGCAGTACTTC.

V usage is TRBV7-9 and J usage is TRBJ1-1, with D possibly TRBD1 on 5 matching bases. Trimming left V 5 bases short and J 4 bases short, with 17 bases between. This CDR3 comprises 15 residues. CDR1 and CDR2 from the germline V gene are SEHNR and FQNEAQ (reference sequence). CDR3 residues: CASSRAGLGGTEAFF. The CDR3 DNA sequence: TGTGCCAGCAGCCGAGCTGGGCTCGGGGGCACTGAAGCTTTCTTT.

This clonotype was seen a few times. The genes are TRBV7-3 and TRBJ2-1; 10 nucleotides line up with TRBD2. The germline CDR1 and CDR2 sequences are SGHTA and FQGTGA. CDR3 size: 16 residues. Trimming removed 5 bases from V and 8 bases from J; junction bases left unmatched: 12. The DNA of the CDR3 is TGTGCCAGCAGCCCGATCAGCGGGAGGGCCCGGGATGAGCAGTTCTTC. Residues: CASSPISGRARDEQFF.

The chain couples TRBV4-1 to TRBJ2-7; weak D call: TRBD2 (5 bases). Trimming pared 0 bases from V and 0 bases from J, leaving 12 bases between. The CDR3 totals 16 residues. Germline V CDR1 and CDR2: MGHRA, YSYEKL. The CDR3 coding sequence is TGCGCCAGCAGCCAAGATCCGGCGGGCCGCTCCTACGAGCAGTACTTC. Protein sequence: CASSQDPAGRSYEQYF.

The rearrangement uses TRBV5-1 and TRBJ2-5, with TRBD2 identical over 10 bases. Germline V CDR1 and CDR2: SGHRS, YFSETQ. J gave up 3 bases and V 0 bases, and 5 bases lay outside the gene matches. The CDR3 contains 16 residues. The CDR3 DNA is TGCGCCAGCAGCTTGGGACTCGGACTAGCGGAAGAGACCCAGTACTTC. Protein: CASSLGLGLAEETQYF.

The rearrangement links TRBV30 to TRBJ1-2; the D is unclear. The V end lost 3 bases, the J end lost 8 bases, and 19 bases lay between the germline ends. CDR1 and CDR2 (germline): GTSNPN, SVGIG (reference sequence). The CDR3 has 14 amino acids. The DNA of the CDR3 is TGTGCCTGGAGATGGAGGCGCAGTCCTCGCGGCTACACCTTC. Protein: CAWRWRRSPRGYTF.

The J gene is TRBJ1-1, the V gene TRBV28; D ambiguous. Trimming shortened V by 2 bases and J by 1 base, and 2 bases separated the two germline ends. In germline, CDR1 is MDHEN, CDR2 SYDVKM. CDR3 length: 12 amino acids. CDR3 nucleotides: TGTGCCAGCAGTTTACCGAACACTGAAGCTTTCTTT. Translating it yields CASSLPNTEAFF.

This clonotype appeared a few times. The chain joins TRBV30 to TRBJ2-1; 9 bases fit TRBD2. The germline V gene encodes CDR1 GTSNPN and CDR2 SVGIG (reference sequence). This CDR3 has 18 amino acids. Trimming removed 3 bases from V and 0 bases from J; junction bases left unmatched: 12. The CDR3 loop is CAWRGWVAGVSSYNEQFF. In DNA form, the CDR3 reads TGTGCCTGGAGAGGCTGGGTAGCGGGGGTTAGCTCCTACAATGAGCAGTTCTTC. The full variable domain, rest sourced from reference TRBV30 and TRBJ2-1, is SQTIHQWPATLVQPVGSPLSLECTVEGTSNPNLYWYRQAAGRGLQLLFYSVGIGQISSEVPQNLSASRPQDRQFILSSKKLLLSDSGFYLCAWRGWVAGVSSYNEQFFGPGTRLTVL.

This clonotype has a handful of counts. The chain recombines TRBV18 with TRBJ2-3; D may be TRBD2 (6 bases). This CDR3 is 16 amino acids long. The germline CDR1 and CDR2 sequences are KGHSH and LQKENI. Trimming removed 2 bases at V and 3 bases at J, with 15 bases between. The CDR3 here is CASSPAGGITTDTQYF. For the CDR3, the DNA is TGTGCCAGCTCACCAGCGGGCGGGATAACTACAGATACGCAGTATTTT.

This clonotype has just a few counts. The chain has TRBV28 and TRBJ1-1; the D gene is possibly TRBD1 (5 bases). The length of the CDR3 is 15 residues. CDR1 is MDHEN, CDR2 SYDVKM, per germline. Trimming pared 2 bases from V and 1 base from J, leaving 11 bases between. CDR3 loop: CASSLGGERNTEAFF. The DNA for the CDR3 is TGTGCCAGCAGTTTAGGGGGAGAAAGGAACACTGAAGCTTTCTTT.

This clonotype was seen only a few times. The CDR3 loop is CATRLDRVSGNTIYF. The CDR3, as DNA: TGTGCCACCCGCCTGGACAGGGTTTCAGGAAACACCATATATTTT. The rearrangement links TRBV28 to TRBJ1-3, with TRBD1 matching over 8 bases. The length of the CDR3 is 15 residues. Germline loops: CDR1 MDHEN, CDR2 SYDVKM. The V gene end was trimmed by 10 bases and the J gene end by 4 bases; junction bases not matched to a gene: 12. The full variable domain, in which reference TRBV28 and TRBJ1-3 provide the parts outside the CDR3, is DVKVTQSSRYLVKRTGEKVFLECVQDMDHENMFWYRQDPGLGLRLIYFSYDVKMKEKGDIPEGYSVSREKKERFSLILESASTNQTSMYLCATRLDRVSGNTIYFGEGSWLTVV.

V usage is TRBV28 and J usage is TRBJ2-3, with D perhaps being TRBD1 or TRBD2 (5 bases each). CDR3 size: 14 residues. V lost 3 bases and J lost 0, with 7 bases in between. Germline V lookup: CDR1 MDHEN, CDR2 SYDVKM. Here the CDR3 reads CASSFGGSTDTQYF. DNA of the CDR3: TGTGCCAGCAGTTTTGGGGGTAGCACAGATACGCAGTATTTT.

This clonotype has just a few counts. The J gene is TRBJ1-1, the V gene TRBV9, with D possibly TRBD1 on 6 matching bases. V shed 3 bases and J shed 3 bases, with 9 bases lying between them. Germline CDR1 reads SGDLS; CDR2 reads YYNGEE. There are 13 residues in the CDR3. CDR3 sequence reads: CASSATGYTEAFF. CDR3 nucleotide sequence: TGTGCCAGCAGCGCTACAGGGTACACTGAAGCTTTCTTT.

The chain is built from TRBV3-1 and TRBJ1-5; D unclear. CDR1 is LGHDT and CDR2 is YNNKEL in the germline V gene (reference sequence). The CDR3 runs to 15 residues. V shed 0 bases and J shed 6 bases, with 12 bases lying between them. CDR3 region: CASSQDLRHSQPQHF. In nucleotides, the CDR3 is TGTGCCAGCAGCCAAGATCTCCGGCACAGTCAGCCCCAGCATTTT. Together with reference TRBV3-1 and TRBJ1-5, the CDR3 gives the full variable domain: DTAVSQTPKYLVTQMGNDKSIKCEQNLGHDTMYWYKQDSKKFLKIMFSYNNKELIINETVPNRFSPKSPDKAHLNLHINSLELGDSAVYFCASSQDLRHSQPQHFGDGTRLSIL.

Only a few counts were recorded for this clonotype. The chain recombines TRBV10-3 with TRBJ2-7, with D possibly matching TRBD1 (6 bases). Germline V gene data show CDR1 as ENHRY and CDR2 as SYGVKD. The CDR3 length is 16 residues. The V gene lost 3 bases and the J gene lost 2 bases, with 17 bases spanning the gap. The CDR3 DNA follows: TGTGCCATCAGTGAACCTACGGGACAAACAACCTACGAGCAGTACTTC. It encodes CAISEPTGQTTYEQYF.